Below, 15 T cell receptor beta chains from the same sample are listed, as sequenced in a study of blood T cell repertoires in COVID-19. Clones were sequenced by immunoSEQ multiplex PCR, and TCRdb holds only the in-frame ones, with some missing. Of approximately 300,000 clones listed, about 82% were seen once; the top ten hold 1.5% to 2%. Material for sequencing was peripheral blood. The receptors come from a woman in her forties or fifties with acute or convalescent COVID-19.

The chain couples TRBV29-1 to TRBJ2-5; TRBD2 might be the D (6 bases). V was pared by 5 bases and J by 2 bases, with 15 bases between. Germline V gene data show CDR1 as SQVTM and CDR2 as ANQGSEA. The CDR3 is 14 residues long. The DNA for the CDR3 is TGCAGCGTTTGCTTAATTGGGGGGCAAGAGACCCAGTACTTC. It specifies CSVCLIGGQETQYF.

In DNA, the CDR3 is TGTGCCAGCAGGAGAAGAGGACTAGCGGAGACGGGGTACCAAGAGACCCAGTACTTC. This gives the protein CASRRRGLAETGYQETQYF. The genes are TRBV27 and TRBJ2-5; TRBD2 matches 10 bases. The trim removed 6 bases at V and 0 bases at J, leaving 16 bases unmatched. This CDR3 spans 19 amino acids. Germline CDR1 is MNHEY and CDR2 is SMNVEV (reference sequence).

V is TRBV19 and J is TRBJ2-1; TRBD2 matches 10 bases. CDR3 length: 15 residues. From germline, CDR1 is LNHDA and CDR2 SQIVND (reference sequence). V gave up 5 bases and J gave up 6 bases; unmatched junction bases: 7. In DNA form, the CDR3 reads TGTGCCAGTAGTTTCCTAGCGGGAGCTGGCAATGAGCAGTTCTTC. Amino acids: CASSFLAGAGNEQFF.

The chain recombines TRBV7-2 with TRBJ2-7; the D gene is possibly TRBD1 (7 bases). V gave up 5 bases and J gave up 1 base, with 27 bases separating them. Germline V gene lookup returns CDR1 SGHTA and CDR2 FQGNSA. The CDR3 extends over 19 amino acids. In DNA, the CDR3 is TGTGCCAGCAGCACTGACAGGGTTGGTGTGGTAGCGGTTTCCTACGAGCAGTACTTC. It codes for CASSTDRVGVVAVSYEQYF. Drawing the rest from reference TRBV7-2 and TRBJ2-7, the complete variable domain is GAGVSQSPSNKVTEKGKDVELRCDPISGHTALYWYRQSLGQGLEFLIYFQGNSAPDKSGLPSDRFSAERTGGSVSTLTIQRTQQEDSAVYLCASSTDRVGVVAVSYEQYFGPGTRLTVT.

Details on this clone: Other nucleotide sequences in the sample specify the same CDR3. CDR3 sequence: CASSLREKLFF. Here the CDR3 DNA reads TGTGCCAGCAGTTTACGGGAAAAACTGTTTTTT. The chain carries TRBV28 and TRBJ1-4, with D unclear. This CDR3 region has 11 residues. Trimming shortened V by 2 bases and J by 8 bases, and 3 bases separated the two germline ends. CDR1 is MDHEN and CDR2 is SYDVKM in the germline V gene.

The V gene is TRBV6-1, the J gene TRBJ1-1, with TRBD1 matching over 9 bases. V shed 1 base and J 11 bases; nucleotides not matched to a gene: 5. Germline CDR1 MNHNS, CDR2 SASEGT. The CDR3 sequence is 13 residues long. The CDR3 DNA is TGTGCCAGCAGTGAAGAGCCGGGACAGGGTGCTTTCTTT. Its translation is CASSEEPGQGAFF.

This clone was recorded a few times. The V and J genes are TRBV7-3 and TRBJ1-3; D gene ambiguous. V was trimmed by 4 bases and J by 2 bases, leaving 6 bases between them. The length of the CDR3 is 13 residues. CDR1 SGHTA and CDR2 FQGTGA come from the germline V gene. The CDR3 is CASSSFTGNTIYF. CDR3 nucleotide sequence: TGTGCCAGCAGCTCCTTTACTGGAAACACCATATATTTT.

This chain uses TRBV9 with TRBJ2-7, with D possibly TRBD2 on 6 matching bases. This CDR3 region has 15 residues. V was pared by 0 bases and J by 4 bases, with 14 bases between. Looked up from germline, CDR1 is SGDLS and CDR2 is YYNGEE. CDR3 amino acids: CASSVGGGFSYEQYF. The CDR3 DNA sequence: TGTGCCAGCAGCGTAGGAGGAGGGTTCAGTTACGAGCAGTACTTC.

This rearrangement joins TRBV29-1 to TRBJ1-1, with D possibly matching TRBD1 (5 bases). The germline gives CDR1 SQVTM, CDR2 ANQGSEA. V was pared by 2 bases and J by 6 bases, with 22 bases between. This CDR3 comprises 16 residues. The CDR3 sequence: CSVESRRDYGRSEAFF. In DNA form, the CDR3 reads TGCAGCGTTGAATCGCGACGGGACTATGGTCGCTCTGAAGCTTTCTTT.

The chain employs TRBV6-5 and TRBJ2-1; tentatively, D is TRBD2 (7 bases). V was clipped by 7 bases and J by 3 bases, with 16 bases between them. Germline values: CDR1 MNHEY, CDR2 SVGAGI. This CDR3 region has 15 residues. The CDR3 loop is CASKFAGALYNEQFF. CDR3 coding DNA: TGTGCCAGCAAATTTGCGGGGGCCCTCTACAATGAGCAGTTCTTC.

The V gene is TRBV19, the J gene TRBJ1-4; 7 nucleotides line up with TRBD1. CDR3 length: 15 residues. The germline gives CDR1 LNHDA, CDR2 SQIVND (reference sequence). V trimming: 5 bases; J trimming: 5 bases; junction bases outside the gene matches: 8. The CDR3, as DNA: TGTGCCAGTAGTCCTCGAGGGACAGTGAATGAAAAACTGTTTTTT. It codes for CASSPRGTVNEKLFF.

The V gene is TRBV27, the J gene TRBJ2-7, with D possibly TRBD1 on 5 matching bases. The CDR3 runs to 13 residues. CDR1 and CDR2 from the germline V gene are MNHEY and SMNVEV (reference sequence). With 1 base removed from V and 5 bases from J, the gap between germline ends came to 9 bases. The CDR3 DNA follows: TGTGCCAGCAGTTTATTTACACAGGACGAGCAGTACTTC. Its translation is CASSLFTQDEQYF.

This sequence joins TRBV11-2 and TRBJ1-6; TRBD1 might be the D (6 bases). The ends were cut back, 0 bases at V and 8 bases at J, with 17 bases in the middle. CDR1 and CDR2 (germline): SGHAT, FQNNGV. There are 17 residues in the CDR3. In nucleotides, the CDR3 is TGTGCCAGCAGCTTAGAAATGGGAAGGGGGTTCGATTCACCCCTCCACTTT. Its translation is CASSLEMGRGFDSPLHF.

The rearrangement links TRBV2 to TRBJ2-3; possibly TRBD1 for D (6 bases). V lost 3 bases, J lost 4 bases, and 8 bases lay in between. Germline V gives CDR1 SNHLY, CDR2 FYNNEI. This CDR3 spans 13 amino acids. CDR3 region: CASSDEGADTQYF. The CDR3 coding sequence is TGTGCCAGCAGTGACGAGGGGGCAGATACGCAGTATTTT. The full variable domain, its missing parts supplied by reference TRBV2 and TRBJ2-3, is EPEVTQTPSHQVTQMGQEVILRCVPISNHLYFYWYRQILGQKVEFLVSFYNNEISEKSEIFDDQFSVERPDGSNFTLKIRSTKLEDSAMYFCASSDEGADTQYFGPGTRLTVL.

CDR3 bases: TGTGCCAGCAGCCCTAGCGGGAGGAACACCGGGGAGCTGTTTTTT. This gives the protein CASSPSGRNTGELFF. This chain joins TRBV4-2 and TRBJ2-2, with 10 bases lining up with TRBD2. CDR3 length: 15 residues. CDR1 LGHNA and CDR2 YNFKEQ come from the germline V gene. V trimming: 4 bases; J trimming: 1 base; junction bases outside the gene matches: 0.